This T cell receptor beta chain was captured in a study of T-cell reconstitution after alpha-beta-depleted transplantation in children. With V trimmed by 2 bases and J by 9 bases, 3 bases remained unmatched. This CDR3 region has 13 residues. Germline V gives CDR1 DFQATT, CDR2 SNEGSKA (reference sequence). This clonotype was recorded a few times. Unique molecular identifiers were used to barcode this TCRbeta library. A single record per CDR3 protein comes from TCRdb applying MiXCR to the PCR reads. The data contain about 360,000 distinct CDR3 sequences, about 14% of them singletons. The TCR was taken from a human donor who donated a stem cell graft to a child with Fanconi anemia. Sequencing was performed on PBMCs, taken from the stem cell graft. The gene calls are TRBV20-1 and TRBJ2-1; 11 nucleotides align to TRBD2. The CDR3 loop is CSARTSGGGEQFF. The CDR3, as DNA: TGCAGTGCTAGAACTAGCGGGGGCGGTGAGCAGTTCTTC.